This TCR beta chain was captured in a study of cytomegalovirus exposure and HLA in healthy donors. Worth noting for this clone: This same CDR3 is encoded by further DNA sequences in the sample.

Losses at the gene ends were 7 bases for V and 7 bases for J; bases not matched to a gene: 15. The CDR3 has 15 residues. Germline lookup yields CDR1 MNHEY and CDR2 SVGAGI. 13 Jbeta primers and 60 Vbeta primers were used for the PCR. Data came from immunoSEQ multiplex PCR; TCRdb stores just in-frame clones and leaves some out. The sample contains around 200,000 clones, 82% of which appear only once. This receptor was identified in a man aged 40-49 years in good health and CMV-seropositive. The chain employs TRBV6-5 and TRBJ2-7, with 8 bases matching TRBD1. The sample was PBMCs. The CDR3 coding sequence is TGTGCCAGCACTCCAAAAGGACAGGGTGCTCGGGAGCAGTACTTC. As protein: CASTPKGQGAREQYF.